Each of the 17 T cell receptor beta chains below was sequenced from the same sample in a study of cytomegalovirus exposure and HLA in healthy donors. TCRdb's table, derived via immunoSEQ multiplex PCR, lists solely in-frame clones and lacks some. The profile shows roughly 190,000 clones, approximately 86% of them singletons. The sequencing sample was made of PBMCs. These receptor sequences come from a man in his thirties or forties in good health and CMV-seropositive.

This clone was detected only a few times. This chain uses TRBV18 with TRBJ2-7; D is unclear. V lost 3 bases and J 1 base, leaving 7 bases between the germline ends. This CDR3 has 13 amino acids. Germline loops: CDR1 KGHSH, CDR2 LQKENI. The CDR3, as DNA: TGTGCCAGCTCACCGAGGTCGTCCTACGAGCAGTACTTC. Its translation: CASSPRSSYEQYF.

This clone came up once. The V gene is TRBV9, the J gene TRBJ2-5; possible D gene TRBD2, 6 bases. Per germline, CDR1 SGDLS and CDR2 YYNGEE. CDR3 size: 14 residues. V lost 1 base and J lost 5, with 12 bases in between. CDR3 sequence: CASSVPGAGETQYF. CDR3 sequence (DNA): TGTGCCAGCAGCGTACCGGGAGCAGGGGAGACCCAGTACTTC.

The chain links TRBV9 to TRBJ1-1; 9 positions agree with TRBD1. V lost 0 bases to trimming and J lost 11 bases; unmatched junction nucleotides: 5. This CDR3 comprises 13 residues. CDR1 and CDR2 from the germline V gene are SGDLS and YYNGEE. CDR3 nucleotides: TGTGCCAGCAGCGTAGCGGGACAGGGAGATGCTTTCTTT. It yields the protein CASSVAGQGDAFF.

V is TRBV6-5 and J is TRBJ2-7; D remains unclear. The germline CDR1 and CDR2 sequences are MNHEY and SVGAGI. V lost 0 bases and J 0 bases, leaving 9 bases between the germline ends. The CDR3 consists of 15 residues. CDR3 in DNA: TGTGCCAGCAGTTACTCCACAGCTCCCTCCTACGAGCAGTACTTC. Translating gives CASSYSTAPSYEQYF.

This clone was detected only a few times. The chain employs TRBV9 and TRBJ1-5, with unresolved D. Germline V gene sequence: CDR1 SGDLS, CDR2 YYNGEE. The V gene lost 0 bases and the J gene lost 3 bases, with 4 bases spanning the gap. This CDR3 is built from 13 residues. The DNA of the CDR3 is TGTGCCAGCAGCGTAGCGGCCAATCAGCCCCAGCATTTT. Translated, it gives CASSVAANQPQHF.

This clone was picked up many times. The chain couples TRBV11-3 to TRBJ1-2; D ambiguous. The CDR3 length is 13 residues. The V gene lost 2 bases and the J gene lost 8 bases, with 12 bases spanning the gap. Germline assignment: CDR1 SGHNT and CDR2 YENEEA. CDR3 nucleotides: TGTGCCAGCAGCTTAAGTTTGACTCGCGGCTACACCTTC. Protein sequence: CASSLSLTRGYTF.

The chain is built from TRBV5-1 and TRBJ1-2; weak D call: TRBD1 (5 bases). The germline V gene encodes CDR1 SGHRS and CDR2 YFSETQ. V was pared by 5 bases and J by 6 bases, with 20 bases between. The CDR3 is 15 amino acids. The CDR3 DNA reads TGCGCCAGCAGGCGGGATTTGACAGTTGTAGATGGCTACACCTTC. Its translation: CASRRDLTVVDGYTF.

This chain links TRBV27 with TRBJ1-5; 7 positions match TRBD1. CDR3 length: 17 amino acids. V shed 2 bases and J 2 bases; nucleotides not matched to a gene: 9. Germline V lookup: CDR1 MNHEY, CDR2 SMNVEV (reference sequence). The CDR3: CASSLISLGTGNQPQHF. DNA for the CDR3: TGTGCCAGCAGTTTAATAAGCTTGGGGACAGGCAATCAGCCCCAGCATTTT.

As DNA, the CDR3 is TGTGCCAGCAGTTTACCGGGACAATACAATGAGCAGTTCTTC. Residues: CASSLPGQYNEQFF. This sequence joins TRBV27 and TRBJ2-1; D may be TRBD1 (6 bases). Germline CDR1 MNHEY, CDR2 SMNVEV (reference sequence). The V gene lost 2 bases and the J gene lost 4 bases, with 9 bases spanning the gap. This CDR3 region has 14 residues.

The chain has TRBV30 and TRBJ2-3, with a possible D match to TRBD2 (6 bases). Per germline, CDR1 GTSNPN and CDR2 SVGIG (reference sequence). The CDR3 extends over 14 amino acids. V was shortened by 5 bases and J by 1 base, with 13 bases between the two germline ends. CDR3 residues: CAWGLGGGTDTQYF. CDR3 DNA sequence: TGTGCCTGGGGTCTGGGCGGGGGCACAGATACGCAGTATTTT.

The gene calls are TRBV28 and TRBJ2-7; 10 bases agree with TRBD2. V lost 4 bases, J lost 3 bases, and 9 bases stayed unmatched. The CDR3 totals 16 residues. The V gene's germline CDR1 is MDHEN and CDR2 SYDVKM. CDR3 loop: CASSYSEAGGYYEQYF. In nucleotides, the CDR3 is TGTGCCAGCAGTTATTCGGAAGCGGGAGGGTACTACGAGCAGTACTTC.

This clone was seen a single time. The V and J genes are TRBV6-5 and TRBJ2-5, with D perhaps matching TRBD1 (5 bases). The CDR3 has 13 residues. Germline assignment: CDR1 MNHEY and CDR2 SVGAGI. Trimming stripped 2 bases from V and 4 bases from J, with 8 bases between. The CDR3 coding sequence is TGTGCCAGCAGTTACGGAACAGGAGAGACCCAGTACTTC. Its protein is CASSYGTGETQYF.

In its sample, this clone was seen once. The rearrangement joins TRBV7-6 to TRBJ1-5; D unresolved. The CDR3 sequence is 15 residues long. CDR1 is SGHVS, CDR2 FNYEAQ, per germline. The ends were cut back, 5 bases at V and 4 bases at J, with 15 bases in the middle. The CDR3 DNA reads TGTGCCAGCAGCCCCCTTAGAGATTGGAATCAGCCCCAGCATTTT. Translated: CASSPLRDWNQPQHF. Filled out from reference TRBV7-6 and TRBJ1-5, the complete variable domain reads GAGVSQSPRYKVTKRGQDVALRCDPISGHVSLYWYRQALGQGPEFLTYFNYEAQQDKSGLPNDRFSAERPEGSISTLTIQRTEQRDSAMYRCASSPLRDWNQPQHFGDGTRLSIL.

This rearrangement joins TRBV30 to TRBJ2-1; unclear D gene. Germline CDR1 is GTSNPN and CDR2 is SVGIG (reference sequence). Trimming took 2 bases from V and 0 from J, leaving 5 bases between them. This CDR3 is built from 13 residues. The CDR3 spells CAWSSTSYNEQFF. CDR3 nucleotide sequence: TGTGCCTGGAGTTCGACCTCCTACAATGAGCAGTTCTTC.

The rearrangement joins TRBV6-5 to TRBJ1-2; D may be TRBD1 (5 bases). The germline CDR1 and CDR2 sequences are MNHEY and SVGAGI. There are 15 residues in the CDR3. V was shortened by 0 bases and J by 4 bases, with 12 bases between the two germline ends. The CDR3 sequence: CASSYSSQGGYGYTF. CDR3 coding DNA: TGTGCCAGCAGTTACTCCTCCCAGGGAGGCTATGGCTACACCTTC.

This clone was counted once. The chain employs TRBV5-1 and TRBJ2-4; a weak D match, TRBD1 (6 bases). V shed 0 bases and J shed 3 bases, with 10 bases lying between them. There are 15 residues in the CDR3. Per the germline V gene, CDR1 is SGHRS and CDR2 is YFSETQ. This CDR3 reads CASSLESGDKNIQYF. CDR3 nucleotide sequence: TGCGCCAGCAGCTTGGAGTCAGGGGACAAAAACATTCAGTACTTC.

The rearrangement joins TRBV5-1 to TRBJ2-2; 8 nucleotides agree with TRBD1. Germline lookup yields CDR1 SGHRS and CDR2 YFSETQ. The CDR3 consists of 17 residues. V shed 4 bases and J 4 bases; nucleotides not matched to a gene: 12. CDR3 nucleotides: TGCGCCAGCAGCATCAGTTCGGACAGGGACGCCACCGGGGAGCTGTTTTTT. Translation: CASSISSDRDATGELFF.